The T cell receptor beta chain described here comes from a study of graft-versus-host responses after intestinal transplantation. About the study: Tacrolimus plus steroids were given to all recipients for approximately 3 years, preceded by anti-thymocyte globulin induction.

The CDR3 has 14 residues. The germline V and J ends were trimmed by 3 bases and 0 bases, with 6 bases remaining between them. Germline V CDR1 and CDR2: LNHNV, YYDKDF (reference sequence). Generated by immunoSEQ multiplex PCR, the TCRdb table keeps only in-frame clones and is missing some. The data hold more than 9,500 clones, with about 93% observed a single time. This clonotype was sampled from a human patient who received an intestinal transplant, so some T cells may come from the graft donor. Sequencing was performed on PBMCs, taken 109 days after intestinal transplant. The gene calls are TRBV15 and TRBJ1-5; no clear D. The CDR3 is CATSSMDSNQPQHF. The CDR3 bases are TGTGCCACCAGCAGTATGGATAGCAATCAGCCCCAGCATTTT.